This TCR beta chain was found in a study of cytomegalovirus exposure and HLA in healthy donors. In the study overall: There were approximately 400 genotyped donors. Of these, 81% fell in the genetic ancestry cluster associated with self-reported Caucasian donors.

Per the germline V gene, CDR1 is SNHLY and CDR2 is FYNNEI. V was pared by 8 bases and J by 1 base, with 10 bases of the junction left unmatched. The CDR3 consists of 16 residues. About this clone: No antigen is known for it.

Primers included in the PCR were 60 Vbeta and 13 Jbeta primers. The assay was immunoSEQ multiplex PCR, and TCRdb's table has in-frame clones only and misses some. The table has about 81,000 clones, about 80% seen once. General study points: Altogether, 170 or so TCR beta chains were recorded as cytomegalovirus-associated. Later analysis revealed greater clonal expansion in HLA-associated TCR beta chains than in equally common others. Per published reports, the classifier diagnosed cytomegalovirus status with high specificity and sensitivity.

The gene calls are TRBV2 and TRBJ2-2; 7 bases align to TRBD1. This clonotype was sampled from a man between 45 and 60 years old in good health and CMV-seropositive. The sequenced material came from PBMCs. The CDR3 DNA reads TGTGCCAGCCTCCGGGACAGTGCAATGAACACCGGGGAGCTGTTTTTT. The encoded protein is CASLRDSAMNTGELFF. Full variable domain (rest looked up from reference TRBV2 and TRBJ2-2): EPEVTQTPSHQVTQMGQEVILRCVPISNHLYFYWYRQILGQKVEFLVSFYNNEISEKSEIFDDQFSVERPDGSNFTLKIRSTKLEDSAMYFCASLRDSAMNTGELFFGEGSRLTVL.